This T cell receptor beta chain was found in a study of beta chain features in type 1 diabetes. Overall study context: Comparable age, gender and cell yields were observed in patients relative to healthy donors. The study, taken as a whole, reports: Type 1 diabetes patients had fewer VDJ junction insertions and more deletions. Researchers report that Type 1 diabetes patients had moderately but significantly shorter TCRB CDR3s across all four CD4+ subsets. Whether HLA type affects TCRB rearrangement stayed undetermined in the present work.

As every portion of the isolated RNA was reverse transcribed, the sequencing read expressed TCRB transcripts. TCRdb keeps only in-frame clones here, not all; method: immunoSEQ multiplex PCR. The sample contains a few hundred thousand clones, approximately 12% of which appear only once. To note about this clone: The antigen remains unidentified.

Germline assignment: CDR1 SGHRS and CDR2 YFSETQ. This CDR3 spans 14 amino acids. The ends lost 4 bases at V and 2 bases at J; junction bases unmatched: 4. The sequence came from a man between 18 and 35 years old in good health. This rearrangement joins TRBV5-1 to TRBJ1-2; 8 bases match TRBD1. Material: naive CD4+ T cells from blood. For the CDR3, the DNA is TGCGCCAGCAGCGGACAGGGTCGAAACTATGGCTACACCTTC. Its protein product is CASSGQGRNYGYTF.